This entry features one TCR beta chain sequence. Its antigen is currently unknown. This entry belongs to a study of T-cell memory formation after mild COVID-19. This CDR3 region has 14 residues. In germline, CDR1 is SGDLS, CDR2 YYNGEE. V was cut by 3 bases and J by 3 bases, with 13 bases left in between. One entry per CDR3 protein, called by TCRdb with MiXCR from the 5' RACE reads. This sample has 90,000 to 120,000 distinct CDR3 sequences, with under 15% found just once. Study-wide findings and caveats: The study found balanced CD4/CD8 in clones contracting day 15 to 85 and a CD4+ lean in later expanders.

What was sequenced was PBMCs or a T cell subset sorted from them (not recorded which). The source of this sequence is a man aged 18 to 30 who had mild COVID-19 (a few samples of this study predate the infection). Cell type and time point are not known. The chain couples TRBV9 to TRBJ2-7, with D unclear. The CDR3 nucleotides are TGTGCCAGCAGCGCTCAAAACGCAAACTACGAGCAGTACGTC. It encodes CASSAQNANYEQYV.